This TCR beta chain was found in a study of HIV-infected patients and healthy controls. Overall study results and limits: Untreated HIV+ repertoires had roughly threefold fewer distinct CDR3s and lower Shannon diversity than healthy controls. Eight alpha and eight beta V genes differed significantly in mean usage between HIV-infected patients and controls. Comparisons were complicated because patients and controls had unequal numbers of distinct sequences.

The sample holds a few counts of this clonotype. Its antigen remains unidentified. Follow-up blood was drawn about 14 weeks, roughly three months, after antiretroviral therapy began. No cell fractionation was done, so the repertoire covers all unsorted peripheral blood T cells. Donors lacked febrile or AIDS-related illness, tumors, and hepatitis B or C coinfection. Approximately 500 ng RNA was reverse transcribed with alpha and beta constant-region primers. Separate chain-specific third strand synthesis with multiplexing indices produced the alpha and beta libraries. Using its own MiXCR run on the 5' RACE reads, TCRdb lists one record per CDR3 protein. This table has about 10,000 distinct CDR3 sequences, 5.5% to 7% appearing once. V gave up 1 base and J gave up 2 bases, with 0 bases separating them. CDR1 is SGHAT and CDR2 is FQNNGV in the germline V gene. The CDR3 runs to 13 residues.

The sequence derives from an adult with HIV infection. The donor label of this sample is uncertain. Specimen: blood, collected during antiretroviral therapy. This chain uses TRBV11-2 with TRBJ2-6; D unclear. CDR3 DNA: TGTGCCAGCAGCTTAGCTGGGGCCAACGTCCTGACTTTC. It encodes CASSLAGANVLTF.